This TCR beta chain was recorded in a study of blood T cell repertoires in COVID-19. Data came from immunoSEQ multiplex PCR; TCRdb stores just in-frame clones and leaves some out. Here the sample spans 130,000 to 150,000 clones, over 70% being singletons. Sequencing was done on a sample of PBMCs or T cells enriched from blood (not recorded which). The TCR sequence derives from a man between 60 and 70 years old who had recovered from COVID-19.

Here the CDR3 DNA reads TGTGCCAGTAGTATCGGGGAGGCTAGCGGGAGGGCCCGTCCCAATGAGCAGTTCTTC. It yields the protein CASSIGEASGRARPNEQFF. The chain joins TRBV19 to TRBJ2-1; 12 nucleotides align to TRBD2. With V trimmed by 3 bases and J by 6 bases, 15 bases remained unmatched. The CDR3 contains 19 residues. Per germline, CDR1 LNHDA and CDR2 SQIVND (reference sequence).